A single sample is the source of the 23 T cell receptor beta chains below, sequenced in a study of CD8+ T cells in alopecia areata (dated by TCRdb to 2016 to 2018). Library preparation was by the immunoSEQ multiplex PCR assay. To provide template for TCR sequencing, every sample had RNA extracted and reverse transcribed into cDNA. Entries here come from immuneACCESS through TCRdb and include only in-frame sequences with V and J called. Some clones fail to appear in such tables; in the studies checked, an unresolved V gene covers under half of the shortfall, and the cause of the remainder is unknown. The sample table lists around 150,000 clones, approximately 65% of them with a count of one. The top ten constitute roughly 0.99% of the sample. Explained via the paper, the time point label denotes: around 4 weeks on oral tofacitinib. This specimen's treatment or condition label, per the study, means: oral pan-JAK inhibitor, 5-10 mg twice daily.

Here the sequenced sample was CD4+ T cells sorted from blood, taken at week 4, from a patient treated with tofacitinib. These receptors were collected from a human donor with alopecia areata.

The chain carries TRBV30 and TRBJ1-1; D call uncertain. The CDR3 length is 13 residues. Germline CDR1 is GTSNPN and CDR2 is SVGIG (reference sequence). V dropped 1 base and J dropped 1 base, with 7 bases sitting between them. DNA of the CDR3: TGTGCCTGGAGTGGAACGGCGAACACTGAAGCTTTCTTT. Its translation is CAWSGTANTEAFF.

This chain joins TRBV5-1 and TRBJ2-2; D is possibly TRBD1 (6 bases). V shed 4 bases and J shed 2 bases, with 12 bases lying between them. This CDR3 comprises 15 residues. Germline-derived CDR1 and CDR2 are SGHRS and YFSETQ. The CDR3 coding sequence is TGCGCCAGCAGCCTGACAGGTGATAACACCGGGGAGCTGTTTTTT. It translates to CASSLTGDNTGELFF.

The CDR3 reads CASSLSGGRSYEQYF. The DNA of the CDR3 is TGTGCCAGCAGCTTATCGGGGGGAAGGTCCTACGAGCAGTACTTC. This chain joins TRBV7-2 and TRBJ2-7; 7 bases are shared with TRBD2. The CDR3 has 15 residues. Germline V gene sequence: CDR1 SGHTA, CDR2 FQGNSA. V dropped 2 bases and J dropped 1; count of bases not matched to a gene: 5. Using reference TRBV7-2 and TRBJ2-7 for the parts outside the CDR3, the full variable domain is GAGVSQSPSNKVTEKGKDVELRCDPISGHTALYWYRQSLGQGLEFLIYFQGNSAPDKSGLPSDRFSAERTGGSVSTLTIQRTQQEDSAVYLCASSLSGGRSYEQYFGPGTRLTVT.

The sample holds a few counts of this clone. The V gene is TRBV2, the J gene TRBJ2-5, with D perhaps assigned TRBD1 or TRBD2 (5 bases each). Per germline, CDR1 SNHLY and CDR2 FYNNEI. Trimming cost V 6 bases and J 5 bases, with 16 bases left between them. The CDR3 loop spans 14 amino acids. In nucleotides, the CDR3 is TGTGCCAGCAGCCGACTGGGGGACGGGGAGACCCAGTACTTC. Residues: CASSRLGDGETQYF.

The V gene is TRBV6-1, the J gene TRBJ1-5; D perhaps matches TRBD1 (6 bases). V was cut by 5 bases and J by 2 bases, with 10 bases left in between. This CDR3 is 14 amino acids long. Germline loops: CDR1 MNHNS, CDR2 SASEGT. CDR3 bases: TGTGCCAGCAGTCAACAGGGAGGCAATCAGCCCCAGCATTTT. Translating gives CASSQQGGNQPQHF.

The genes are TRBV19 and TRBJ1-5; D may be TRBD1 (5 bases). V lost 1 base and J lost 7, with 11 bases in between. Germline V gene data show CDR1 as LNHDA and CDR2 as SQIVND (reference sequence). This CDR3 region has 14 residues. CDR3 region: CASSIGTRDQPQHF. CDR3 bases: TGTGCCAGTAGTATAGGGACCAGGGACCAGCCCCAGCATTTT.

The CDR3: CASSPLTGELFF. The CDR3 DNA reads TGTGCCAGCAGCCCTTTAACCGGGGAGCTGTTTTTT. The V and J genes are TRBV7-6 and TRBJ2-2; D remains unclear. V was cut by 5 bases and J by 5 bases, with 6 bases left in between. The CDR3 has 12 residues. Looked up from germline, CDR1 is SGHVS and CDR2 is FNYEAQ.

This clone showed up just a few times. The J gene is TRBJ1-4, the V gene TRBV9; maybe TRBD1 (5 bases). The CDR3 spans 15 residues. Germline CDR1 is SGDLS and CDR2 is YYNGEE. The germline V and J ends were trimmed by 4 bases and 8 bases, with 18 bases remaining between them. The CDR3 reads CASSSQPGPAEKLFF. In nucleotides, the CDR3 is TGTGCCAGCAGCTCTCAACCGGGACCTGCCGAAAAACTGTTTTTT.

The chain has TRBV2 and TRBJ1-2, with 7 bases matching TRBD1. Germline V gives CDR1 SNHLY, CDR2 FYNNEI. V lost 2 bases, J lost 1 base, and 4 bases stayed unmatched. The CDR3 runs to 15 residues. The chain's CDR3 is CASSERQGRNYGYTF. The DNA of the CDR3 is TGTGCCAGCAGTGAAAGACAGGGCCGTAACTATGGCTACACCTTC. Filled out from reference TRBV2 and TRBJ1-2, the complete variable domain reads EPEVTQTPSHQVTQMGQEVILRCVPISNHLYFYWYRQILGQKVEFLVSFYNNEISEKSEIFDDQFSVERPDGSNFTLKIRSTKLEDSAMYFCASSERQGRNYGYTFGSGTRLTVV.

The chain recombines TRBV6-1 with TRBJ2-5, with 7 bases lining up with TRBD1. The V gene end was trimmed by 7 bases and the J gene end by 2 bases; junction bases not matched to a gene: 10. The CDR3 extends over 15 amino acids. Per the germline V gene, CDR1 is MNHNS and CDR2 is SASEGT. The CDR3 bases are TGTGCCAGCACCGATGGGGTGACAGGGCAAGAGACCCAGTACTTC. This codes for CASTDGVTGQETQYF.

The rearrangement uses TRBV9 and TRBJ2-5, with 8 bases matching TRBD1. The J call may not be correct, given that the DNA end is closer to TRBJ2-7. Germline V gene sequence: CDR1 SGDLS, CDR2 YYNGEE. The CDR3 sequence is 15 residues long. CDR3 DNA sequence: TGTGCCAGCAGCACCGGGACAGGAAGCTCCTACGAGCAGTACTTC. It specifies CASSTGTGSSYEQYF.

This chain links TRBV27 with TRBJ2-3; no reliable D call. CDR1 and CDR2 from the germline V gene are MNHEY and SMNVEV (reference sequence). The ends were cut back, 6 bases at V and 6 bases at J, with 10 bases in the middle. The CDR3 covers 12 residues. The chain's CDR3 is CASRTASDTQYF. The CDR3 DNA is TGTGCCAGCAGAACGGCCTCGGATACGCAGTATTTT.

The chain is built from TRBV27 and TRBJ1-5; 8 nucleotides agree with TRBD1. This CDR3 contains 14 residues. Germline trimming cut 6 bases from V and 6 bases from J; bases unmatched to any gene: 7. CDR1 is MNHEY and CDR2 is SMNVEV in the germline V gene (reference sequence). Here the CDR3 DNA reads TGTGCCAGCAGGGGACAGGCATGGGGTCAGCCCCAGCATTTT. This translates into CASRGQAWGQPQHF.

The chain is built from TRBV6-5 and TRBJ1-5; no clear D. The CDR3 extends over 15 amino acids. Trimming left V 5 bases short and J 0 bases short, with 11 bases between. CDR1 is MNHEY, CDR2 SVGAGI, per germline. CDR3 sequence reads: CASSPQRYSNQPQHF. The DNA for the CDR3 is TGTGCCAGCAGTCCCCAGAGATATAGCAATCAGCCCCAGCATTTT.

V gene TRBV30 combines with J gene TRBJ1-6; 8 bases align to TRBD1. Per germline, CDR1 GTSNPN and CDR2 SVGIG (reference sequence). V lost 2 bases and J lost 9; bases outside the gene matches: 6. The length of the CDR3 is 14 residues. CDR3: CAWSLDRAGSPLHF. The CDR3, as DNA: TGTGCCTGGAGTTTGGACAGGGCAGGTTCACCCCTCCACTTT. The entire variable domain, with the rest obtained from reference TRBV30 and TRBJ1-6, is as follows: SQTIHQWPATLVQPVGSPLSLECTVEGTSNPNLYWYRQAAGRGLQLLFYSVGIGQISSEVPQNLSASRPQDRQFILSSKKLLLSDSGFYLCAWSLDRAGSPLHFGNGTRLTVT.

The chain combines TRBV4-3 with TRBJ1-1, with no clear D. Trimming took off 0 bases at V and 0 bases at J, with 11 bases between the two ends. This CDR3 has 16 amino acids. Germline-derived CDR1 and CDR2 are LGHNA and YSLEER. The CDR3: CASSQDGGLMNTEAFF. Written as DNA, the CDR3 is TGCGCCAGCAGCCAAGATGGAGGACTGATGAACACTGAAGCTTTCTTT.

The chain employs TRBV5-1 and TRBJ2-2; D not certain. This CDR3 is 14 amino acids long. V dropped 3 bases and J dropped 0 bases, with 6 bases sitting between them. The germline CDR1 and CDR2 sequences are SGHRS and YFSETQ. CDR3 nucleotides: TGCGCCAGCAGCTCAGATGCGAACACCGGGGAGCTGTTTTTT. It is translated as CASSSDANTGELFF.

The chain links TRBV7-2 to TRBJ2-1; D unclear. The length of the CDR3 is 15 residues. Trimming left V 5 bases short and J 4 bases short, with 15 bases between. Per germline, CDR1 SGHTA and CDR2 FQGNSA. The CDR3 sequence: CASSRDFTSYNEQFF. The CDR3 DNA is TGTGCCAGCAGCCGAGACTTCACCTCATACAATGAGCAGTTCTTC.

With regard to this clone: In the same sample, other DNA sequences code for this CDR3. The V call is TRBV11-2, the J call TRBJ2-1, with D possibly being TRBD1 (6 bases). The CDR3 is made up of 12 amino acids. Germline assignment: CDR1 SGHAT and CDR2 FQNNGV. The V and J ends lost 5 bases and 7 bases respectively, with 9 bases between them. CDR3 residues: CASSPQGNEQFF. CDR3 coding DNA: TGTGCCAGCAGCCCCCAGGGGAATGAGCAGTTCTTC.

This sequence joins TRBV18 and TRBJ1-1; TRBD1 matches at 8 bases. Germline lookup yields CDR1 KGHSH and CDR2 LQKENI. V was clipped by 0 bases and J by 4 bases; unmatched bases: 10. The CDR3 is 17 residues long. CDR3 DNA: TGTGCCAGCTCACCACCGTTCAGGGGGCTTTGGGGCACTGAAGCTTTCTTT. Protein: CASSPPFRGLWGTEAFF.

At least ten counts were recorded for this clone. This CDR3 reads CASSFGGGAFF. As DNA, the CDR3 is TGTGCCAGCAGCTTCGGTGGTGGAGCTTTCTTT. The rearrangement links TRBV7-9 to TRBJ1-1; D not certain. Germline loops: CDR1 SEHNR, CDR2 FQNEAQ (reference sequence). The CDR3 contains 11 residues. Trimming took off 3 bases at V and 10 bases at J, with 9 bases between the two ends.

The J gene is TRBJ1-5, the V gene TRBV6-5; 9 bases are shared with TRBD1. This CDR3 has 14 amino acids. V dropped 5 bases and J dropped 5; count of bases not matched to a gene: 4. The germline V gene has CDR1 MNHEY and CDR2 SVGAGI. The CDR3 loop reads CASSPRDRDQPQHF. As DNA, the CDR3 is TGTGCCAGCAGTCCCCGGGACAGGGATCAGCCCCAGCATTTT.

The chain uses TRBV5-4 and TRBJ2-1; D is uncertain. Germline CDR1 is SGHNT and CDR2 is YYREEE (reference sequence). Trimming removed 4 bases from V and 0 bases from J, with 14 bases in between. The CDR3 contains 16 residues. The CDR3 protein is CASSPRLPSSYNEQFF. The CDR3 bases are TGTGCCAGCAGCCCAAGACTGCCGTCCTCCTACAATGAGCAGTTCTTC.